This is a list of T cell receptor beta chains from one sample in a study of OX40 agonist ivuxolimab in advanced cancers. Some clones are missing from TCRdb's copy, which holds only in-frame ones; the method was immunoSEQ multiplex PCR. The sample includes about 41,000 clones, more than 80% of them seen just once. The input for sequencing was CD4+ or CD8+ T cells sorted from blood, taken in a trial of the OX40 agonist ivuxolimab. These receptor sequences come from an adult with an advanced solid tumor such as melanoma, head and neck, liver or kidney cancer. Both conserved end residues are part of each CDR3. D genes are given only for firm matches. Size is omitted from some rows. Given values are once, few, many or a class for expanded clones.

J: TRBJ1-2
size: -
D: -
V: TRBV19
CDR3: CASTPGQTQLPGGGGYTF
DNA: TGTGCCAGTACCCCAGGACAGACCCAGTTACCTGGAGGGGGTGGCTACACCTTC

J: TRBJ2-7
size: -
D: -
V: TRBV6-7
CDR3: CARKRQTLPSYEQYF
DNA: TGTGCCAGAAAACGACAGACTCTTCCCTCCTACGAGCAGTACTTC

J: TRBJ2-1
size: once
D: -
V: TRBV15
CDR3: CATSRGAGVENNEQFF
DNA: TGTGCCACCAGCAGAGGCGCAGGGGTGGAAAACAATGAGCAGTTCTTC

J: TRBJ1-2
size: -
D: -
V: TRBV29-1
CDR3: CSAASSQANYGYTF
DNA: TGCAGCGCCGCCTCCAGTCAAGCTAACTATGGCTACACCTTC

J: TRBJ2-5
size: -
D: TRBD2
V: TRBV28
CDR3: CASSTPLLRRGGETQYF
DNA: TGTGCCAGCAGTACCCCCCTACTACGCCGGGGGGGAGAGACCCAGTACTTC

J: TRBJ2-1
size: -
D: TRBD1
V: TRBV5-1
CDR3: CASSLVVTGNNEQFF
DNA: TGCGCCAGCAGCTTGGTAGTGACAGGGAACAATGAGCAGTTCTTC

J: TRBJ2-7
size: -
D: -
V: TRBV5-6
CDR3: CASSSIQGFGNEQYF
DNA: TGTGCCAGCAGCTCAATCCAGGGGTTCGGTAACGAGCAGTACTTC

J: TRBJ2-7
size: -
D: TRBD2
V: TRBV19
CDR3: CASSTDGIAGWSYEQYF
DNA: TGTGCCAGTAGTACCGACGGTATAGCGGGATGGTCCTACGAGCAGTACTTC

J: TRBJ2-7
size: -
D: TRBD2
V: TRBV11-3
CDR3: CASSYSGGKGEQYF
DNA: TGTGCCAGCAGTTACTCGGGGGGAAAGGGCGAGCAGTACTTC

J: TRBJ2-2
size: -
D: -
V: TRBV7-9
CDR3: CASSTRLREEGGELFF
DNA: TGTGCCAGCAGCACAAGACTCAGGGAAGAGGGCGGGGAGCTGTTTTTT

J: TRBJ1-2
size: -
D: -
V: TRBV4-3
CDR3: CASSQEPGLGYTF
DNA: TGCGCCAGCAGCCAAGAGCCGGGGCTGGGCTACACCTTC

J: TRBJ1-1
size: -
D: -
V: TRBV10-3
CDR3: CAIGGGDRVPEAFF
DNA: TGTGCCATCGGGGGCGGGGACCGGGTCCCTGAAGCTTTCTTT

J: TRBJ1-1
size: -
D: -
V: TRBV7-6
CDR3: CASSRQQNTEAFF
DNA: TGTGCCAGCAGCCGACAACAGAACACTGAAGCTTTCTTT

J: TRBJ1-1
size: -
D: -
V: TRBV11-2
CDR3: CASSRLGTGSADTEAFF
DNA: TGTGCCAGCAGCCGACTGGGAACAGGGTCGGCGGACACTGAAGCTTTCTTT

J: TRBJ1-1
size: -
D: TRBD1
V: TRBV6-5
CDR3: CASKGTGTEAFF
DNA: TGTGCCAGCAAAGGGACAGGCACTGAAGCTTTCTTT

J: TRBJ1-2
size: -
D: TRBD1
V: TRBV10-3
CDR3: CAIGDSYGYTF
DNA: TGTGCCATTGGGGACAGTTATGGCTACACCTTC

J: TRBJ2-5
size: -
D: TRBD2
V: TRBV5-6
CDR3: CASSSGTSGSGETQYF
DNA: TGTGCCAGCAGCTCCGGGACTAGCGGGAGTGGAGAGACCCAGTACTTC

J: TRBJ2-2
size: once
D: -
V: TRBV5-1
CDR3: CASGVRYPNTGELFF
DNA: TGCGCCAGCGGAGTACGTTACCCCAACACCGGGGAGCTGTTTTTT

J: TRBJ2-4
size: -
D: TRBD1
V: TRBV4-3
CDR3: CASSQGGTDIQYF
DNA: TGCGCCAGCAGCCAAGGGGGGACAGACATTCAGTACTTC

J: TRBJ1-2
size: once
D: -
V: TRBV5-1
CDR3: CASSLTRQVYGYTF
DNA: TGCGCCAGCAGCTTGACCAGACAGGTATATGGCTACACCTTC

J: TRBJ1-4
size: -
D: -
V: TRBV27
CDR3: CASSLSPGDVAKLFF
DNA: TGTGCCAGCAGTTTATCCCCCGGGGACGTCGCAAAACTGTTTTTT